Here is one T cell receptor (beta chain) with its context. Its antigen is unknown. This CDR3 is built from 15 residues. V was trimmed by 5 bases and J by 3 bases, leaving 16 bases between them. Germline V CDR1 and CDR2: MDHEN, SYDVKM. The data originate from a study of T cell responses to AZD1222 COVID-19 vaccine. Points from the study as a whole: Donors, mostly white British, included more females; clonal diversity was possibly underestimated. Repertoire sampling occurred only after the peak T cell response.

The protocol was immunoSEQ multiplex PCR, while the TCRdb copy is restricted to in-frame clones and leaves out a portion. The top ten clones hold about 1.6% of a sample with about 130,000 clones, 89% of them seen once. Sequenced here: peripheral blood, sampled on day 0 of AZD1222 vaccination. The source is an adult in good health. The chain employs TRBV28 and TRBJ1-2; D unclear. This CDR3 is CASSIGWGADYGYTF. DNA for the CDR3: TGTGCCAGCAGTATTGGGTGGGGAGCTGACTATGGCTACACCTTC.